A selection of T cell receptor beta chains follows, all from one sample in a study of tumor-infiltrating T cells and Merkel cell polyomavirus. Repertoires were generated with immunoSEQ multiplex PCR, while TCRdb's copy carries only in-frame clones and drops some. Altogether 25,000 or so clones are present, 87% being singletons, with the ten largest covering about 2.7%. The material sequenced was lymph node tissue. The receptors stem from a man aged 50 to 59 with Merkel cell carcinoma. Each CDR3 is given with its conserved first and last residue. The D gene is left open where the match is weak. Clone size is stated in some rows and not others, as once, few, many or a class when expanded.

cdr3_aa: CASSGRVRGTDTQYF
cdr3_nt: TGTGCCAGCAGTGGCAGGGTCCGCGGCACAGATACGCAGTATTTT
clone_size: -
v_call: TRBV6-1
d_call: -
j_call: TRBJ2-3

cdr3_aa: CASSLEAEETQYF
cdr3_nt: TGTGCCAGCAGCTTGGAAGCGGAAGAGACCCAGTACTTC
clone_size: few
v_call: TRBV5-4
d_call: -
j_call: TRBJ2-5

cdr3_aa: CASIDAGNEKLFF
cdr3_nt: TGTGCCAGCATTGACGCCGGGAATGAAAAACTGTTTTTT
clone_size: -
v_call: TRBV19
d_call: -
j_call: TRBJ1-4

cdr3_aa: CASRGDRAPYEQYF
cdr3_nt: TGTGCCAGCAGGGGAGACAGGGCCCCCTACGAGCAGTACTTC
clone_size: few
v_call: TRBV11-1
d_call: TRBD1
j_call: TRBJ2-7

cdr3_aa: CASSLYPPGTGPYNEQFF
cdr3_nt: TGTGCCAGCAGTTTATACCCTCCCGGGACAGGGCCTTACAATGAGCAGTTCTTC
clone_size: -
v_call: TRBV27
d_call: TRBD1
j_call: TRBJ2-1

cdr3_aa: CASSQEMTRLGQDTQYF
cdr3_nt: TGTGCCAGCTCACAGGAGATGACACGCCTGGGGCAGGATACGCAGTATTTT
clone_size: few
v_call: TRBV18
d_call: -
j_call: TRBJ2-3

cdr3_aa: CSVEVLAARTDTQYF
cdr3_nt: TGCAGCGTTGAGGTACTAGCGGCTCGCACAGATACGCAGTATTTT
clone_size: -
v_call: TRBV29-1
d_call: TRBD2
j_call: TRBJ2-3

cdr3_aa: CASSSDSPIQYF
cdr3_nt: TGTGCCAGCAGCTCGGACAGCCCCATTCAGTACTTC
clone_size: -
v_call: TRBV7-2
d_call: -
j_call: TRBJ2-4

cdr3_aa: CASSTWTGLDEKLFF
cdr3_nt: TGTGCCAGCAGCACCTGGACAGGGCTGGATGAAAAACTGTTTTTT
clone_size: -
v_call: TRBV7-9
d_call: TRBD1
j_call: TRBJ1-4

cdr3_aa: CASAPTSRGGDTQYF
cdr3_nt: TGTGCCAGCGCCCCGACTAGCAGAGGTGGGGATACGCAGTATTTT
clone_size: -
v_call: TRBV6-6
d_call: TRBD2
j_call: TRBJ2-3

cdr3_aa: CASSQESLGLAGEQFF
cdr3_nt: TGCGCCAGCAGCCAAGAATCCCTTGGGCTAGCGGGCGAGCAGTTCTTC
clone_size: -
v_call: TRBV4-1
d_call: TRBD2
j_call: TRBJ2-1

cdr3_aa: CASSYLGQGETQYF
cdr3_nt: TGTGCCAGCAGTTACCTGGGACAGGGGGAGACCCAGTACTTC
clone_size: once
v_call: TRBV6-5
d_call: TRBD1
j_call: TRBJ2-5

cdr3_aa: CASSFLDRALYGYTF
cdr3_nt: TGTGCCAGTAGTTTCTTGGACAGGGCCCTATATGGCTACACCTTC
clone_size: -
v_call: TRBV19
d_call: TRBD1
j_call: TRBJ1-2

cdr3_aa: CAWSRGDRANYGYTF
cdr3_nt: TGTGCCTGGAGCCGGGGGGACAGGGCTAACTATGGCTACACCTTC
clone_size: -
v_call: TRBV30
d_call: TRBD1
j_call: TRBJ1-2

cdr3_aa: CASSLAGGGNEQFF
cdr3_nt: TGTGCCAGCAGCTTGGCCGGAGGAGGGAATGAGCAGTTCTTC
clone_size: -
v_call: TRBV5-4
d_call: -
j_call: TRBJ2-1

cdr3_aa: CASSGGEKVGYTF
cdr3_nt: TGTGCCAGCAGTGGCGGCGAGAAGGTTGGCTACACCTTC
clone_size: -
v_call: TRBV6-1
d_call: -
j_call: TRBJ1-2

cdr3_aa: CASSLSSGENTDTQYF
cdr3_nt: TGTGCCAGCAGCTTGTCTAGCGGGGAAAACACAGATACGCAGTATTTT
clone_size: -
v_call: TRBV11-2
d_call: TRBD2
j_call: TRBJ2-3

cdr3_aa: CASSLGTGLEKLFF
cdr3_nt: TGTGCCAGCAGCTTGGGGACAGGGCTCGAAAAACTGTTTTTT
clone_size: -
v_call: TRBV5-4
d_call: TRBD1
j_call: TRBJ1-4

cdr3_aa: CATGLNSGTNVLTF
cdr3_nt: TGTGCCACTGGACTGAACTCTGGGACCAACGTCCTGACTTTC
clone_size: -
v_call: TRBV28
d_call: -
j_call: TRBJ2-6

cdr3_aa: CAWGQGNVAKNIQYF
cdr3_nt: TGTGCCTGGGGTCAGGGGAACGTAGCCAAAAACATTCAGTACTTC
clone_size: -
v_call: TRBV30
d_call: -
j_call: TRBJ2-4

cdr3_aa: CASGRYEQYF
cdr3_nt: TGTGCCAGCGGTCGGTACGAGCAGTACTTC
clone_size: few
v_call: TRBV27
d_call: -
j_call: TRBJ2-7

cdr3_aa: CASSQDRGYEQYF
cdr3_nt: TGCGCCAGCAGCCAAGATCGGGGCTACGAGCAGTACTTC
clone_size: few
v_call: TRBV4-3
d_call: -
j_call: TRBJ2-7

cdr3_aa: CASSYTHTWTQYF
cdr3_nt: TGTGCCAGCAGTTATACCCATACATGGACCCAGTACTTC
clone_size: -
v_call: TRBV6-5
d_call: -
j_call: TRBJ2-5

cdr3_aa: CASSEARQAGVRETQYF
cdr3_nt: TGTGCCAGCAGTGAAGCGCGTCAAGCGGGAGTAAGAGAGACCCAGTACTTC
clone_size: -
v_call: TRBV6-1
d_call: TRBD2
j_call: TRBJ2-5

cdr3_aa: CASSLSGRALTSGANVLTF
cdr3_nt: TGTGCCAGCAGCTTATCTGGCAGGGCCCTAACCTCTGGGGCCAACGTCCTGACTTTC
clone_size: -
v_call: TRBV7-9
d_call: -
j_call: TRBJ2-6

cdr3_aa: CASSLGDRGVEQYF
cdr3_nt: TGTGCCAGCAGCTTAGGGGACAGGGGAGTCGAGCAGTACTTC
clone_size: -
v_call: TRBV7-8
d_call: TRBD1
j_call: TRBJ2-7

cdr3_aa: CASSPGTNYGYTF
cdr3_nt: TGTGCCAGCAGTCCAGGGACAAATTATGGCTACACCTTC
clone_size: once
v_call: TRBV6-6
d_call: -
j_call: TRBJ1-2

cdr3_aa: CASSYDRTGGNTIYF
cdr3_nt: TGTGCCAGCAGTTACGACAGGACCGGGGGAAACACCATATATTTT
clone_size: -
v_call: TRBV6-5
d_call: -
j_call: TRBJ1-3

cdr3_aa: CASSPRGGAAETQYF
cdr3_nt: TGTGCCAGCTCACCACGAGGAGGGGCGGCGGAGACCCAGTACTTC
clone_size: -
v_call: TRBV18
d_call: -
j_call: TRBJ2-5

cdr3_aa: CASSLLDRREEYNEQFF
cdr3_nt: TGTGCCAGCAGCCTATTGGACAGGCGAGAGGAATACAATGAGCAGTTCTTC
clone_size: -
v_call: TRBV14
d_call: TRBD1
j_call: TRBJ2-1

cdr3_aa: CVSSLGALAPGYTF
cdr3_nt: TGTGTCAGCAGCTTGGGGGCCCTCGCCCCTGGCTACACCTTC
clone_size: -
v_call: TRBV5-4
d_call: -
j_call: TRBJ1-2

cdr3_aa: CASSVAGGVGNEQFF
cdr3_nt: TGTGCCAGCAGCGTGGCGGGGGGCGTTGGCAATGAGCAGTTCTTC
clone_size: -
v_call: TRBV9
d_call: TRBD2
j_call: TRBJ2-1

cdr3_aa: CASSLGGNYGYTF
cdr3_nt: TGTGCCAGCAGCTTGGGAGGGAACTATGGCTACACCTTC
clone_size: -
v_call: TRBV7-2
d_call: -
j_call: TRBJ1-2

cdr3_aa: CASSFPLGRGGPLNEQFF
cdr3_nt: TGTGCCAGCAGTTTTCCTTTGGGGCGCGGGGGACCTCTCAATGAGCAGTTCTTC
clone_size: once
v_call: TRBV28
d_call: TRBD2
j_call: TRBJ2-1

cdr3_aa: CASSQRGGPRDTQYF
cdr3_nt: TGTGCCAGTAGTCAAAGGGGGGGGCCACGGGATACGCAGTATTTT
clone_size: few
v_call: TRBV19
d_call: -
j_call: TRBJ2-3

cdr3_aa: CASSRVLAGESSGANVLTF
cdr3_nt: TGCGCCAGCAGCCGAGTACTAGCGGGAGAGTCCTCTGGGGCCAACGTCCTGACTTTC
clone_size: -
v_call: TRBV10-1
d_call: TRBD2
j_call: TRBJ2-6

cdr3_aa: CASEPSGMTDTQYF
cdr3_nt: TGTGCCAGCGAACCTAGCGGGATGACAGATACGCAGTATTTT
clone_size: few
v_call: TRBV25-1
d_call: TRBD2
j_call: TRBJ2-3

cdr3_aa: CASSPGVGLATYEQYF
cdr3_nt: TGCGCCAGCAGCCCAGGTGTAGGGCTAGCGACTTACGAGCAGTACTTC
clone_size: -
v_call: TRBV4-1
d_call: -
j_call: TRBJ2-7

cdr3_aa: CASRGSGGVHEQFF
cdr3_nt: TGTGCCAGCAGGGGGAGCGGGGGGGTGCATGAGCAGTTCTTC
clone_size: -
v_call: TRBV28
d_call: TRBD2
j_call: TRBJ2-1

cdr3_aa: CASSVGQEGGRYF
cdr3_nt: TGTGCCAGCAGCGTCGGACAGGAAGGCGGTCGGTACTTC
clone_size: -
v_call: TRBV9
d_call: TRBD1
j_call: TRBJ2-7